This entry lists 24 T cell receptor beta chains sequenced from one sample in a study of blood T cell repertoires in COVID-19. Produced via immunoSEQ multiplex PCR; TCRdb's table is partial and in-frame only. The sample records about 88,000 clones, around four fifths being singletons. The sample comprised peripheral blood. The origin of the receptors is a human donor in a cohort sampled during active COVID-19.

This clone was seen once. V usage is TRBV7-2 and J usage is TRBJ2-2, with D unclear. Germline CDR1 and CDR2: SGHTA and FQGNSA. The CDR3 covers 13 residues. V lost 5 bases, J lost 7 bases, and 11 bases lay in between. Here the CDR3 DNA reads TGTGCCAGCAGCGGGCGAACAGTCGGGGAGCTGTTTTTT. It specifies CASSGRTVGELFF.

J is TRBJ1-2 and V is TRBV7-3, with D unresolved. The germline CDR1 and CDR2 sequences are SGHTA and FQGTGA. The V and J ends lost 2 bases and 8 bases respectively, with 12 bases between them. The CDR3 covers 13 residues. CDR3 in amino acids: CASSLYPGPGYTF. The CDR3 DNA is TGTGCCAGCAGCTTATATCCGGGTCCGGGCTACACCTTC.

This clone was counted only a few times. The chain combines TRBV5-1 with TRBJ2-2; D uncertain. The CDR3 consists of 14 residues. V was clipped by 0 bases and J by 3 bases, with 6 bases between them. From germline, CDR1 is SGHRS and CDR2 YFSETQ. The CDR3 loop reads CASSLVDYTGELFF. CDR3 coding DNA: TGCGCCAGCAGCTTGGTAGACTACACCGGGGAGCTGTTTTTT. Full variable domain (remainder filled in from reference TRBV5-1 and TRBJ2-2): KAGVTQTPRYLIKTRGQQVTLSCSPISGHRSVSWYQQTPGQGLQFLFEYFSETQRNKGNFPGRFSGRQFSNSRSEMNVSTLELGDSALYLCASSLVDYTGELFFGEGSRLTVL.

The J gene is TRBJ2-7, the V gene TRBV7-2; D might be TRBD2 (7 bases). CDR3 length equals 14 residues. CDR1 SGHTA and CDR2 FQGNSA come from the germline V gene. V shed 6 bases and J shed 2 bases, with 14 bases lying between them. The CDR3 loop reads CASRGAGETYEQYF. The CDR3 DNA follows: TGTGCCAGCAGGGGGGCGGGGGAGACCTACGAGCAGTACTTC.

The chain links TRBV3-1 (or the pseudogene TRBV3-2) to TRBJ1-6; possibly TRBD1 for D (5 bases). The germline CDR1 and CDR2 sequences are LGHDT and YNNKEL (reference sequence). With 1 base removed from V and 8 bases from J, the gap between germline ends came to 12 bases. There are 15 residues in the CDR3. CDR3: CASSQVSGFDSPLHF. The CDR3 DNA reads TGTGCCAGCAGCCAAGTGTCAGGGTTTGATTCACCCCTCCACTTT.

The chain has TRBV4-1 and TRBJ2-5, with D perhaps matching TRBD2 (5 bases). This CDR3 comprises 17 residues. Germline loops: CDR1 MGHRA, CDR2 YSYEKL. V lost 0 bases, J lost 5 bases, and 19 bases lay in between. CDR3 sequence: CASSQDRVQRTGETQYF. DNA of the CDR3: TGCGCCAGCAGCCAAGATAGGGTCCAGCGGACGGGGGAGACCCAGTACTTC.

This clone has a handful of counts. J is TRBJ2-3 and V is TRBV7-2; 10 nucleotides align to TRBD1. CDR1 is SGHTA and CDR2 is FQGNSA in the germline V gene. This CDR3 contains 14 residues. J was trimmed by 3 bases and V by 5 bases; bases with no gene match: 2. The CDR3 reads CASSQDRGTDTQYF. The CDR3 nucleotides read TGTGCCAGCAGCCAGGACAGGGGGACAGATACGCAGTATTTT. Filled out from reference TRBV7-2 and TRBJ2-3, the complete variable domain reads GAGVSQSPSNKVTEKGKDVELRCDPISGHTALYWYRQSLGQGLEFLIYFQGNSAPDKSGLPSDRFSAERTGGSVSTLTIQRTQQEDSAVYLCASSQDRGTDTQYFGPGTRLTVL.

The chain joins TRBV7-8 to TRBJ1-5; D might be TRBD1 (6 bases). Germline loops: CDR1 SGHVS, CDR2 FQNEAQ. The CDR3 is made up of 13 amino acids. Trimming removed 5 bases at V and 5 bases at J, with 10 bases between. The CDR3 region has the DNA TGTGCCAGCAGCCAACAGGGATATCAGCCCCAGCATTTT. As protein: CASSQQGYQPQHF. The whole variable domain, filled in from reference TRBV7-8 and TRBJ1-5, reads GAGVSQSPRYKVAKRGQDVALRCDPISGHVSLFWYQQALGQGPEFLTYFQNEAQLDKSGLPSDRFFAERPEGSVSTLKIQRTQQEDSAVYLCASSQQGYQPQHFGDGTRLSIL.

J is TRBJ1-1 and V is TRBV3-1 (or the pseudogene TRBV3-2); 11 nucleotides align to TRBD1. Per the germline V gene, CDR1 is LGHDT and CDR2 is YNNKEL (reference sequence). The junction had 5 bases not matched to a gene; V was cut back by 1 base and J by 1 base. The CDR3 extends over 17 amino acids. This chain's CDR3 is CASSQARDRGENTEAFF. In DNA form, the CDR3 reads TGTGCCAGCAGCCAAGCAAGGGACAGGGGGGAGAACACTGAAGCTTTCTTT.

The chain is built from TRBV27 and TRBJ2-7, with D possibly TRBD2 on 5 matching bases. With 8 bases removed from V and 7 bases from J, the gap between germline ends came to 18 bases. The CDR3 has 13 residues. Per the germline V gene, CDR1 is MNHEY and CDR2 is SMNVEV (reference sequence). As DNA, the CDR3 is TGTGCCAGCTCCCTGACATCGTCGGGGGAGCAGTACTTC. Encoded protein: CASSLTSSGEQYF.

The gene calls are TRBV7-3 and TRBJ2-5, with D tentatively TRBD2 (5 bases). The CDR3 is made up of 13 amino acids. V gave up 5 bases and J gave up 4 bases, with 11 bases separating them. Germline CDR1 is SGHTA and CDR2 is FQGTGA. In DNA, the CDR3 is TGTGCCAGCAGCCCACATGCGGGAGAGACCCAGTACTTC. Its protein is CASSPHAGETQYF.

The chain links TRBV5-5 to TRBJ2-3; D unclear. The CDR3 is 16 amino acids. Germline V gene lookup returns CDR1 SGHKS and CDR2 YYEKEE (reference sequence). V dropped 1 base and J dropped 0 bases, with 12 bases sitting between them. CDR3 sequence: CASSLFGDISTDTQYF. The CDR3 DNA sequence: TGTGCCAGCAGCTTGTTCGGAGATATCAGCACAGATACGCAGTATTTT.

This CDR3 reads CASAKPGNAGNTIYF. Written as DNA, the CDR3 is TGTGCCAGCGCAAAACCAGGGAATGCTGGAAACACCATATATTTT. V is TRBV7-2 and J is TRBJ1-3; TRBD1 might be the D (5 bases). The CDR3 length is 15 residues. Trimming took off 8 bases at V and 2 bases at J, with 16 bases between the two ends. Germline CDR1 and CDR2: SGHTA and FQGNSA.

The chain recombines TRBV6-5 with TRBJ1-1; tentatively, D is TRBD1 (5 bases). The V end lost 8 bases, the J end lost 1 base, and 14 bases lay between the germline ends. Germline V gene sequence: CDR1 MNHEY, CDR2 SVGAGI. This CDR3 has 14 amino acids. CDR3 sequence (DNA): TGTGCCAGCTCGTTGGGGCAGGCGAACACTGAAGCTTTCTTT. Its protein product is CASSLGQANTEAFF.

The chain has TRBV5-1 and TRBJ2-2; 8 nucleotides line up with TRBD1. The CDR3 length is 15 residues. Germline loops: CDR1 SGHRS, CDR2 YFSETQ. The junction had 7 bases not matched to a gene; V was cut back by 4 bases and J by 5 bases. The CDR3 region is CASSNDRGETGELFF. Here the CDR3 DNA reads TGCGCCAGCAGCAACGACAGGGGCGAGACCGGGGAGCTGTTTTTT.

The gene calls are TRBV28 and TRBJ1-1; D not resolved. This CDR3 is built from 13 residues. The germline V gene encodes CDR1 MDHEN and CDR2 SYDVKM. V lost 1 base to trimming and J lost 1 base, with 4 bases between them. The CDR3 DNA reads TGTGCCAGCAGTTTATCCAGGAACACTGAAGCTTTCTTT. Translation: CASSLSRNTEAFF.

V is TRBV7-2 and J is TRBJ1-4; TRBD1 matches at 7 bases. The V gene's germline CDR1 is SGHTA and CDR2 FQGNSA. The CDR3 totals 16 residues. Trimming removed 1 base from V and 4 bases from J; junction bases left unmatched: 6. The CDR3 nucleotides read TGTGCCAGCAGCTTAGAGTGGACAGGCAGTAATGAAAAACTGTTTTTT. Protein: CASSLEWTGSNEKLFF.

The rearrangement uses TRBV6-2 or TRBV6-3 and TRBJ1-5; D possibly corresponds to TRBD1 (5 bases). The V gene lost 6 bases and the J gene lost 0 bases, with 9 bases spanning the gap. Per germline, CDR1 MNHEY and CDR2 SVGEGT. There are 14 residues in the CDR3. CDR3 coding DNA: TGTGCCAGCAGCCCGACAGTTAGCAATCAGCCCCAGCATTTT. Translating gives CASSPTVSNQPQHF.

This chain connects TRBV19 to TRBJ2-7; TRBD1 is a possible D gene (7 bases). This CDR3 is 14 amino acids long. Germline V CDR1 and CDR2: LNHDA, SQIVND (reference sequence). The V gene lost 5 bases and the J gene lost 3 bases, with 14 bases spanning the gap. The CDR3 spells CASSPRDRNYEQYF. DNA of the CDR3: TGTGCCAGTAGTCCGCGGGACAGAAACTACGAGCAGTACTTC.

This chain uses TRBV9 with TRBJ1-6; D is unresolved. Germline V gene lookup returns CDR1 SGDLS and CDR2 YYNGEE. This CDR3 has 15 amino acids. V was clipped by 3 bases and J by 5 bases, with 12 bases between them. DNA of the CDR3: TGTGCCAGCAGCGAGGCGGGGATTGATAATTCACCCCTCCACTTT. Its protein is CASSEAGIDNSPLHF.

The chain carries TRBV18 and TRBJ2-5; possible D gene TRBD2, 6 bases. Germline assignment: CDR1 KGHSH and CDR2 LQKENI. V lost 6 bases and J 5 bases, leaving 10 bases between the germline ends. This CDR3 has 12 amino acids. This chain's CDR3 is CASSAGGETQYF. The CDR3 coding sequence is TGTGCCAGCTCTGCAGGAGGGGAGACCCAGTACTTC.

The chain uses TRBV7-3 and TRBJ2-7; D possibly corresponds to TRBD1 (6 bases). Trimming cost V 1 base and J 4 bases, with 11 bases left between them. Germline CDR1 is SGHTA and CDR2 is FQGTGA. The CDR3 is 14 amino acids. CDR3 residues: CASSLMGRGYEQYF. As DNA, the CDR3 is TGTGCCAGCAGCTTAATGGGCAGGGGTTACGAGCAGTACTTC.

The sample holds a few counts of this clone. This chain links TRBV3-1 (or the pseudogene TRBV3-2) with TRBJ2-5; a weak D match, TRBD2 (7 bases). Germline V lookup: CDR1 LGHDT, CDR2 YNNKEL (reference sequence). CDR3 length equals 16 residues. The V gene lost 0 bases and the J gene lost 7 bases, with 18 bases spanning the gap. CDR3 bases: TGTGCCAGCAGCCAAGATAACGGGGGGCCAAGTGTGACCCAGTACTTC. Translating it yields CASSQDNGGPSVTQYF.

The chain is built from TRBV28 and TRBJ2-5; 8 nucleotides agree with TRBD2. V lost 5 bases to trimming and J lost 5 bases; unmatched junction nucleotides: 22. Germline V gives CDR1 MDHEN, CDR2 SYDVKM. The CDR3 has 19 amino acids. In nucleotides, the CDR3 is TGTGCCAGCAGTCCACCCAACGGGGGGGGGCCCTTTTCAACGGAGACCCAGTACTTC. As protein: CASSPPNGGGPFSTETQYF.